What follows are 5 T cell receptor beta chains derived from one specimen sequenced in a study of CD8 T cells in ankylosing spondylitis. Using its own MiXCR run on the 5' RACE reads, TCRdb lists one record per CDR3 protein. The sample has 300,000 to 350,000 distinct CDR3 sequences, roughly 15% seen once. Material: blood, either unsorted or a sorted T cell fraction (not recorded which). These receptors came from a male donor with ankylosing spondylitis or in good health (not recorded which).

The J gene is TRBJ2-1, the V gene TRBV5-4; D perhaps matches TRBD2 (5 bases). CDR3 length: 14 amino acids. CDR1 and CDR2 from the germline V gene are SGHNT and YYREEE (reference sequence). Deletions cut 1 base from V and 2 bases from J, with 7 bases between. CDR3 sequence: CASSLQAAYNEQFF. CDR3 DNA: TGTGCCAGCAGCTTGCAAGCGGCCTACAATGAGCAGTTCTTC.

V and J are TRBV2 and TRBJ2-7, with D unresolved. The germline gives CDR1 SNHLY, CDR2 FYNNEI. This CDR3 is built from 12 residues. V was shortened by 6 bases and J by 0 bases, with 6 bases between the two germline ends. Here the CDR3 DNA reads TGTGCCAGCAGAGCAGACTCCTACGAGCAGTACTTC. The encoded protein is CASRADSYEQYF.

The chain has TRBV2 and TRBJ1-1; D unresolved. Per germline, CDR1 SNHLY and CDR2 FYNNEI. Trimming took off 0 bases at V and 3 bases at J, with 5 bases between the two ends. The CDR3 sequence is 13 residues long. The CDR3 DNA is TGTGCCAGCAGTGAAGCAGGGCACACTGAAGCTTTCTTT. Protein sequence: CASSEAGHTEAFF.

This clonotype has a handful of counts. This chain uses TRBV20-1 with TRBJ2-1, with a possible D match to TRBD2 (6 bases). Trimming pared 3 bases from V and 7 bases from J, leaving 10 bases between. Germline V CDR1 and CDR2: DFQATT, SNEGSKA (reference sequence). The CDR3 is 12 residues long. The CDR3 loop is CSARGGRNEQFF. The CDR3 DNA is TGCAGTGCTAGGGGAGGACGTAATGAGCAGTTCTTC.

In its sample, this clonotype was seen a few times. This chain joins TRBV5-1 and TRBJ2-3; 9 positions agree with TRBD2. The CDR3 is 17 amino acids. Germline V gene sequence: CDR1 SGHRS, CDR2 YFSETQ. The J segment lost 3 bases and the V segment lost 1 base, leaving 9 bases of the junction unmatched. CDR3 sequence: CASSLRLAGSTTDTQYF. The CDR3 DNA reads TGCGCCAGCAGCTTGAGGCTAGCGGGATCCACAACAGATACGCAGTATTTT.